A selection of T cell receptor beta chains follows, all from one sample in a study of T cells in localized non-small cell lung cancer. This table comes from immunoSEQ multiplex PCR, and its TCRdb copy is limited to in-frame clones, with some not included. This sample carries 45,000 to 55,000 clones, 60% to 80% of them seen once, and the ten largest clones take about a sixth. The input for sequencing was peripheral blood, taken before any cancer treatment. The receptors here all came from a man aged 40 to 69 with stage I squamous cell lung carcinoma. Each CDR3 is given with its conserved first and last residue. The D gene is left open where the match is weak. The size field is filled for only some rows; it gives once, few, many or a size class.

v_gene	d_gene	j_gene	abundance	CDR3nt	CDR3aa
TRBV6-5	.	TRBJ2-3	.	TGTGCCAGCAGTTCGAATGCAGATACGCAGTATTTT	CASSSNADTQYF
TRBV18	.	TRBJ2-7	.	TGTGCCAGCTCACCAGGGTTAACCTACGAGCAGTACTTC	CASSPGLTYEQYF
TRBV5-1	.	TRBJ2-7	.	TGCGCCAGCCGATCTGAGAGCTACGAGCAGTACTTC	CASRSESYEQYF
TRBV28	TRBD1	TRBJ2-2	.	TGTGGGATCAGGGGGTCTACCGGGGAGCTGTTTTTT	CGIRGSTGELFF
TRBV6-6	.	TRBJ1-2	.	TGTGCCAGCAGGCCACAGGGTGTAGAGGGCTACACCTTC	CASRPQGVEGYTF
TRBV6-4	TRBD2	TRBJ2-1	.	TGTGCCAGCAGTGACGCGCGGGGGGGATACAATGAGCAGTTCTTC	CASSDARGGYNEQFF
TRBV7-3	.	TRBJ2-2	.	TGTGCCAGCAGCTTCGCCGGGGGCCCGAACACCGGGGAGCTGTTTTTT	CASSFAGGPNTGELFF
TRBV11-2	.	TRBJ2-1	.	TGTGCCAGCAGCTCCCCCCCAGGAGTCTACAATGAGCAGTTCTTC	CASSSPPGVYNEQFF
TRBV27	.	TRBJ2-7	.	TGTGCCAGCAGTTTATACCCCCAGGGTAGGGCGTACGAGCAGTACTTC	CASSLYPQGRAYEQYF
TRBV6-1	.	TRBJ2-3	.	TGTGCCAGCAGTGGATCCACAGATACGCAGTATTTT	CASSGSTDTQYF
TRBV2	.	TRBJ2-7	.	TGTGCCAGCGAGGTAGGGAACGAGCAGTACTTC	CASEVGNEQYF
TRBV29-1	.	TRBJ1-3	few	TGCAGCGTTGTAGGGGGAGAAAGAAACACCATATATTTT	CSVVGGERNTIYF
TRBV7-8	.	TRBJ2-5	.	TGTGCCAGCAGCTTCCGGGGGGCACGCGGAGAGACCCAGTACTTC	CASSFRGARGETQYF
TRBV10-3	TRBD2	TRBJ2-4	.	TGTGCCATCAGTGAGACCCTAGCGGACCCTGGGTGGGTTCAGTACTTC	CAISETLADPGWVQYF
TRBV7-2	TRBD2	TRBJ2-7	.	TGTGCCAGCGGTCGGGGACTAGCCTACGAGCAGTACTTC	CASGRGLAYEQYF
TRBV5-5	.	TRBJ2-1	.	TGTGCCAGCAGCGTACTATGGGGCGGTAGCTCCTACAATGAGCAGTTCTTC	CASSVLWGGSSYNEQFF
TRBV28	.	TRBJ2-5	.	TGTGCCAGCAGCAAAGGACAGAGCCAAGAGACCCAGTACTTC	CASSKGQSQETQYF
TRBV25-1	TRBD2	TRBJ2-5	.	TGTGCCAGCAGTGCCAGGGAGGGCCAAGAGACCCAGTACTTC	CASSAREGQETQYF
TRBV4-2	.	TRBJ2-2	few	TGTGCCAGCAGCCAAGTCCGGGCGAACACCGGGGAGCTGTTTTTT	CASSQVRANTGELFF
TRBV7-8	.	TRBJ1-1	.	TGTGCCAGCAGTCATACGACAGGTGAAGCTTTCTTT	CASSHTTGEAFF
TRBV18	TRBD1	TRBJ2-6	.	TGTGCCAGCTCACCATTGGGACAGGGGGCGCCTGGGGCCAACGTCCTGACTTTC	CASSPLGQGAPGANVLTF
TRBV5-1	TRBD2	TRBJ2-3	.	TGCGCCAGCAGCTCGGGGACTAGCGCGGATACGCAGTATTTT	CASSSGTSADTQYF
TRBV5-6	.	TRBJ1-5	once	TGTGCCAGCAGCCAACTCGCTTGGGGGGCGGATCAGCCCCAGCATTTT	CASSQLAWGADQPQHF
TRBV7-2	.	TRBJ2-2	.	TGTGCCAGCAGCCAAACCCGGGACCCGCCCCTGTTTTTT	CASSQTRDPPLFF
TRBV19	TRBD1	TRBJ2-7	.	TGTGCCAGTAGTATAGGGGTGACAGGGAGCGAGCAGTACTTC	CASSIGVTGSEQYF
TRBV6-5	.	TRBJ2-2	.	TGTGCCAGCAGTCAACCGGTCCTTAACACCGGGGAGCTGTTTTTT	CASSQPVLNTGELFF
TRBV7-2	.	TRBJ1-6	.	TGTGCCAGCAGCTTAGGGGTCAATTCACCCCTCCACTTT	CASSLGVNSPLHF
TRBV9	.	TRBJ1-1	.	TGTGCCAGCAGCGTAGGGACGGGGGCTTTGAACACTGAAGCTTTCTTT	CASSVGTGALNTEAFF
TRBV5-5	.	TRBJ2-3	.	TGTGCCAGCAGCTTGGTGGACCCGTTGCAAGGTGGGACGCAGTATTTT	CASSLVDPLQGGTQYF
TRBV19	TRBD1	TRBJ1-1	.	TGTGCCAGTAGTATTATCCGGGACAGGTTACATAACACTGAAGCTTTCTTT	CASSIIRDRLHNTEAFF
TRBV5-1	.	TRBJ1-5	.	TGCGCCAGCAGTGAAGAAAGCAATCAGCCCCAGCATTTT	CASSEESNQPQHF
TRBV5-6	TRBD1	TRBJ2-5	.	TGTGCCAGCAGCCGGACAGGGGTGGGGGAGACCCAGTACTTC	CASSRTGVGETQYF
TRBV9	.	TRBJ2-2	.	TGTGCCAGCAGCGTAAACTGGGGCCCCGGGGAGCTGTTTTTT	CASSVNWGPGELFF
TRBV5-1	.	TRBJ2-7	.	TGCGCCAGCAGCCCGCTGGACATCGCCTACGAGCAGTACTTC	CASSPLDIAYEQYF
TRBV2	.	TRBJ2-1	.	TGTGCCAGCAGTGAAACCCCCAACAATGAGCAGTTCTTC	CASSETPNNEQFF
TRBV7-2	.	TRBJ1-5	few	TGTGCCAGCTCTATTGGTGGCTATAGCAATCAGCCCCAGCATTTT	CASSIGGYSNQPQHF
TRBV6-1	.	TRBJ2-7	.	TGTGCCAGCAGTGTATCGGGGGGCCCATACGAGCAGTACTTC	CASSVSGGPYEQYF
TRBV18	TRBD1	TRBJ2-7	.	TGTGCCAGCTCACCACCGAGCAGGGGGCAGTACGAGCAGTACTTC	CASSPPSRGQYEQYF
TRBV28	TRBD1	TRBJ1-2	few	TGTGCCAGCAGTTTGCCAGGACAGGGGGTCTATGGCTACACCTTC	CASSLPGQGVYGYTF
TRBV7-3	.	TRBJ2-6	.	TGTGCCAGCAGCCCCACACAGGGTACCGGGGCCAACGTCCTGACTTTC	CASSPTQGTGANVLTF
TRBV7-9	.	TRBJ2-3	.	TGTGCCAGCAGCTTTTCCACCCCCGTATCTGATACGCAGTATTTT	CASSFSTPVSDTQYF
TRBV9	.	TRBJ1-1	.	TGTGCCAGCAGCCCGGGCGGTGGGGGAGACACTGAAGCTTTCTTT	CASSPGGGGDTEAFF
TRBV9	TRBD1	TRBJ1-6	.	TGTGCCAGCAGCGTAGCAGGGGGTTCCGATTCACCCCTCCACTTT	CASSVAGGSDSPLHF
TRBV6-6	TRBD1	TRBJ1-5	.	TGTGCCAGCAGTTACCGGACAGGGTTTGGGTCCCAGCATTTT	CASSYRTGFGSQHF
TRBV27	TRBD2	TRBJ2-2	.	TGTGCCAGCAGTTTATTAGCGGGGGGTGGGAACACCGGGGAGCTGTTTTTT	CASSLLAGGGNTGELFF
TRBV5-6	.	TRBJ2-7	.	TGTGCCAGCAGCTTGGCAGGAGGAGGGGGCGAGCAGTACTTC	CASSLAGGGGEQYF